What follows are 15 T cell receptor beta chains derived from one specimen sequenced in a study of tumor and adjacent non-tumor tissue in lung cancer (dated by TCRdb to 2016 to 2018). Library preparation was by multiplex PCR. The sequencer listed for this sample is Illumina HiSeq 2500. TCRbeta libraries were constructed through three rounds of nested PCR with primers (Table S4) according to protocols modified from ARM-PCR. Using fastp trimming at Q25 and MiXCR clonotype assembly, TCRdb reanalyzed the public sequencing data and kept in-frame beta chains. Each entry is one CDR3 protein sequence, shown with its most common DNA and genes. In this sample the table shows about 80,000 distinct CDR3 sequences, over 60% of which occur a single time. The ten biggest clones cover 8% to 9.5% of the sample. RNA was isolated from bulk, unsorted tissue, and RNA quality was assessed with a NanoDrop ND-1000 and an Agilent 2100.

The sequencing sample was made of lung tumor tissue. The source of these receptors is a middle-aged woman with non-small cell lung cancer.

The V gene is TRBV6-5, the J gene TRBJ2-7, with 8 bases that match TRBD2. V lost 7 bases, J lost 5 bases, and 7 bases stayed unmatched. The germline CDR1 and CDR2 sequences are MNHEY and SVGAGI. The CDR3 runs to 13 residues. CDR3 nucleotides: TGTGCCAGCACTGCAGCGGGGGACCACGAGCAGTACTTC. The encoded protein is CASTAAGDHEQYF.

Turning to this clonotype: At one of its ends the junction is not consistent with the germline gene, which may arise from a read error. The chain employs TRBV5-5 and TRBJ1-3; D may be TRBD1 (6 bases). CDR3 length equals 16 residues. Germline CDR1 and CDR2: SGHKS and YYEKEE (reference sequence). As DNA, the CDR3 is TGTGCCAGCAGCTTGGAAGCGGGGGCCGCTGGAAACACCTTATATTTT. Encoded protein: CASSLEAGAAGNTLYF. The full variable domain, its missing parts supplied by reference TRBV5-5 and TRBJ1-3, is DAGVTQSPTHLIKTRGQQVTLRCSPISGHKSVSWYQQVLGQGPQFIFQYYEKEERGRGNFPDRFSARQFPNYSSELNVNALLLGDSALYLCASSLEAGAAGNTLYFGEGSWLTVV.

This clonotype was counted a single time. Germline is not matched at one junction end, which may reflect a read error. The chain carries TRBV5-4 and TRBJ1-1; D is unresolved. This CDR3 region has 13 residues. Germline V gene sequence: CDR1 SGHNT, CDR2 YYREEE (reference sequence). CDR3 in DNA: TGTGCCAGCAGTCTGGAGGAGAACACTGAAGCTCTCTTT. Translating it yields CASSLEENTEALF.

This clonotype counts as medium-sized (0.01 to 0.1%). The rearrangement uses TRBV11-2 and TRBJ2-3, with 7 positions matching TRBD2. V shed 8 bases, J shed 6 bases, and the junction held 14 bases outside the gene matches. The CDR3 length is 15 residues. The germline CDR1 and CDR2 sequences are SGHAT and FQNNGV. Written as DNA, the CDR3 is TGTGCCAGCGCGGGGGACGTGGGGGGTGGGGATACGCAGTATTTT. Protein: CASAGDVGGGDTQYF.

Ten or more counts support this clonotype. The chain employs TRBV28 and TRBJ1-6, with D perhaps matching TRBD1 (6 bases). The germline gives CDR1 MDHEN, CDR2 SYDVKM. CDR3 size: 15 residues. V gave up 4 bases and J gave up 7 bases, with 14 bases separating them. In nucleotides, the CDR3 is TGTGCCAGCAGTTCCCCCCCCAGGGGCAATTCACCCCTCCACTTT. Protein sequence: CASSSPPRGNSPLHF.

A remark on this clonotype: The junction departs from the called germline gene at one end, perhaps through a read error. The rearrangement uses TRBV9 and TRBJ1-2; D remains unclear. The CDR3 runs 13 residues. Germline V gene sequence: CDR1 SGDLS, CDR2 YYNGEE. CDR3 sequence: CVSSGSDPYGYTF. CDR3 in DNA: TGTGTCAGCAGCGGCTCAGACCCCTATGGCTACACCTTC.

This clonotype was seen just once. The chain recombines TRBV11-2 with TRBJ2-7; D is perhaps TRBD1 (5 bases). Per germline, CDR1 SGHAT and CDR2 FQNNGV. The CDR3 has 12 amino acids. The germline V and J ends were trimmed by 6 bases and 6 bases, with 12 bases remaining between them. The CDR3 here is CASSRKGFEQYF. The CDR3 DNA follows: TGTGCCAGCAGTCGGAAGGGGTTCGAGCAGTACTTC.

Concerning this clonotype: A junction boundary mismatches the germline segment, possibly from a read error. The CDR3 loop is CAASDYTGQWKEYF. DNA for the CDR3: TGTGCCGCCAGTGACTATACAGGGCAGTGGAAGGAGTACTTC. The chain carries TRBV24-1 and TRBJ2-5; TRBD1 might be the D (6 bases). The CDR3 is 14 amino acids. Germline V gene lookup returns CDR1 KGHDR and CDR2 SFDVKD.

The chain links TRBV20-1 to TRBJ2-7; D unclear. This CDR3 is 19 amino acids long. Trimming removed 0 bases at V and 9 bases at J, with 33 bases between. Germline V lookup: CDR1 DFQATT, CDR2 SNEGSKA (reference sequence). The CDR3 sequence is CSARDIFVGVNGKITGQYF. The CDR3 DNA sequence: TGCAGTGCTAGAGATATCTTTGTGGGCGTGAACGGCAAGATTACGGGGCAGTACTTC.

This clonotype was seen repeatedly, ten times or more. The genes are TRBV28 and TRBJ2-3; 8 nucleotides align to TRBD2. Germline V gives CDR1 MDHEN, CDR2 SYDVKM. This CDR3 is 13 amino acids long. After removal of 5 bases from V and 4 bases from J, the junction contained 2 bases not matched to a gene. This CDR3 is CASSPGGPDTQYF. The CDR3 DNA reads as TGTGCCAGCAGTCCGGGGGGGCCAGATACGCAGTATTTT.

The J gene is TRBJ2-1, the V gene TRBV11-2; the D gene is possibly TRBD2 (6 bases). CDR3 length: 11 residues. V lost 5 bases and J 16 bases, leaving 15 bases between the germline ends. Germline CDR1 is SGHAT and CDR2 is FQNNGV. CDR3 sequence: CASSRGRWQFF. The CDR3 bases are TGTGCCAGCAGCCGAGGGAGGTGGCAATTCTTC.

In the case of this clonotype: Being one base from a much bigger clone, this may be a read error. The chain links TRBV6-2 or TRBV6-3 to TRBJ2-7, with 7 bases lining up with TRBD1. Per the germline V gene, CDR1 is MNHEY and CDR2 is SVGEGT. CDR3 length equals 16 residues. The DNA of the CDR3 is TGTGCCAGCACCTTGAATTCAGGGACAGTGACCTACGTGCAGTACTTC. As protein: CASTLNSGTVTYVQYF.

The V call is TRBV6-2 or TRBV6-3, the J call TRBJ2-1, with 7 bases lining up with TRBD2. CDR3 length: 14 amino acids. V lost 10 bases and J lost 7; bases outside the gene matches: 13. The germline gives CDR1 MNHEY, CDR2 SVGEGT. In DNA form, the CDR3 reads TGTGCCAACATCTCGATGCGGGAGCGAAATGAGCAGTTCTTC. It encodes CANISMRERNEQFF.

A single count supports this clonotype. The junction departs from the called germline gene at one end, perhaps through a read error. The rearrangement uses TRBV11-2 and TRBJ1-6; possible D gene TRBD1, 5 bases. CDR3 length: 17 amino acids. Germline V gene data show CDR1 as SGHAT and CDR2 as FQNNGV. CDR3 nucleotide sequence: TGTGCCAGCAACACTACTACAGGAACCCTCTATAATTCACGCCTCCACTTT. This codes for CASNTTTGTLYNSRLHF.

Turning to this clonotype: One end of the junction fails to match germline, which may point to a read error. The chain carries TRBV29-1 and TRBJ2-2; TRBD1 is a possible D gene (6 bases). The CDR3 loop spans 15 amino acids. Per germline, CDR1 SQVTM and CDR2 ANQGSEA. The CDR3, as DNA: TGCAGCGTTAAATCGAGTGGGGGCCCCACCGGGGAGCTGTATTTT. Translating it yields CSVKSSGGPTGELYF.